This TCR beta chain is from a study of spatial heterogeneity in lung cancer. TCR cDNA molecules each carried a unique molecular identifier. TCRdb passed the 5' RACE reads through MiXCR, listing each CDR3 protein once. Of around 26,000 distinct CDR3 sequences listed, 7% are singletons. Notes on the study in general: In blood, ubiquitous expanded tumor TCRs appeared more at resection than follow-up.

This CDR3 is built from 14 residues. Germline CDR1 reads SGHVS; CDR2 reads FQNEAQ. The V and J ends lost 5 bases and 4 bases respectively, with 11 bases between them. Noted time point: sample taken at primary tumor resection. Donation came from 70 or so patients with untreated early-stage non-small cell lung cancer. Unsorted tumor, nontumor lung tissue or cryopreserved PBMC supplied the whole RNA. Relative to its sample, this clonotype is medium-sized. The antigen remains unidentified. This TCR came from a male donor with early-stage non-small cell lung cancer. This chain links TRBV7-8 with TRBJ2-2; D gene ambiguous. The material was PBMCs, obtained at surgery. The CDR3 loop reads CASSPGMVTGELFF. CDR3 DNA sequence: TGTGCCAGCAGCCCCGGTATGGTCACCGGGGAGCTGTTTTTT.